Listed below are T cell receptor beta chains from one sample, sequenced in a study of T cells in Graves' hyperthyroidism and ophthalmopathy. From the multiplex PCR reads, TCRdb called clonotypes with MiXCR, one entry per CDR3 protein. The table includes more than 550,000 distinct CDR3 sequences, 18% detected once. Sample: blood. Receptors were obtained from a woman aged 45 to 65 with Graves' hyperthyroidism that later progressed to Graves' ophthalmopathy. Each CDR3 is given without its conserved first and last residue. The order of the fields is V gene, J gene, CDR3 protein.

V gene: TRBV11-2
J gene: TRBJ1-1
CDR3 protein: ASSEYGRARSTEAF

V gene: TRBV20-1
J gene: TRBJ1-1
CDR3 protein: SAARARSAEAF

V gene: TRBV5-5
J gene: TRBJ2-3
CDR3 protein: ASSPERGGSDTQY

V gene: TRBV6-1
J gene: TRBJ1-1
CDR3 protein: ASSSRHGEAF

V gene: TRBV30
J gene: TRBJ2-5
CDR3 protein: AWSLLAEGTQY

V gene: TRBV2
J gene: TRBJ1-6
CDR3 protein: ASDKGGGAYNSPLH

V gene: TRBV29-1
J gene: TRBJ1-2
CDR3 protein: SVGDRGASYGYT

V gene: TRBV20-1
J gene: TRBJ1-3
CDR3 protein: SARGQEGGNTIY

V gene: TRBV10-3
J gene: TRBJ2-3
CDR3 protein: AISDGEGATDTQY

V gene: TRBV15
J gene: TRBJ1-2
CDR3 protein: ATSRDPGVESGYT

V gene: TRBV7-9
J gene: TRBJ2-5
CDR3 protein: ASSLDGTGDWTQY

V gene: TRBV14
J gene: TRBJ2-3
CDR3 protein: ASSQEQGVSDTQY

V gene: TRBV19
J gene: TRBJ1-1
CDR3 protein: ASTRGSRSMNTEAF

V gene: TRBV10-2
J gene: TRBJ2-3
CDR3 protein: ASSEPPWTDTQY

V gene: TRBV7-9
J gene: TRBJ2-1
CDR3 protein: ASLTKGGLEQF

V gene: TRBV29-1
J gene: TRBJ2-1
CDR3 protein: SVKIRGQGNEQF

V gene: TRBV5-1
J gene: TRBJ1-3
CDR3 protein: ASSLAGINSGNTIY

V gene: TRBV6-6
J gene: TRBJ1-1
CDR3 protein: ASSYSGGIGRYTEAF

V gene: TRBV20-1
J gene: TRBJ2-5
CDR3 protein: SARKDRGRETQY

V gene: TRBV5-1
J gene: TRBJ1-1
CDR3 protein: ASSLTSGGSNFMNTEAF

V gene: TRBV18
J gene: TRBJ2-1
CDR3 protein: ASSPRISGTGANEQF

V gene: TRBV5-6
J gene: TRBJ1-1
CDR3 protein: ASRRDRGNTEAF

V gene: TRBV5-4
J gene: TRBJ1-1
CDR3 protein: ASSLFEGEAF

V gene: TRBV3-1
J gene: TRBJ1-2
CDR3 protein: ASSQDRGRNYGYT

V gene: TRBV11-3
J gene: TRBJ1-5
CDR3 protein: ASSLEVFVLQGGNQPQH

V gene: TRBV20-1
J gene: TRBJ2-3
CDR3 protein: SAARGGDTQY

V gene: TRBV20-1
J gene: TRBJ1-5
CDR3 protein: SAGSGANQPQH

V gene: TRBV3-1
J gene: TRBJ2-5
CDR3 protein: ASSTRGQETQY

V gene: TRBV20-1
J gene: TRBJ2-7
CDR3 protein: SAENSGGVGEQY

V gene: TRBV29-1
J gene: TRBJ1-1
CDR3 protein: SVRGGARGNTEAF

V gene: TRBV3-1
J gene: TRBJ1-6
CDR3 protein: ASSQEYGAGNSPLH

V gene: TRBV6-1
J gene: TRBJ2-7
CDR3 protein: ATDTTLYEQY

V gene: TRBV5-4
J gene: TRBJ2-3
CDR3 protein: ASSCWGWRRRDTQY

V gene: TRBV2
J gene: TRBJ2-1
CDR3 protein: ASIGYNEQF

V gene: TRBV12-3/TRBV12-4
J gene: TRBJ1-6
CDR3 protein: ASSFRDRPLH

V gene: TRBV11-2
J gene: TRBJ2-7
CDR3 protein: ASSILGQAYEQY

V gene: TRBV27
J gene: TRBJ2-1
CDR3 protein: ASRPPGGRVYEQF

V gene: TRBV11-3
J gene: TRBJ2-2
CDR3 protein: ASSQDGGLTGELF

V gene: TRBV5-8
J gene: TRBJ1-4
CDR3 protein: ASSFEAGRDEKLF

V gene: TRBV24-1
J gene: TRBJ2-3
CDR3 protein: ATSDSSGGPVTDTQY

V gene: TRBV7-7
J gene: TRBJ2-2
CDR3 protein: ASGTQNTGELF

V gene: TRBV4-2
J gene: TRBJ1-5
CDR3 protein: ASSHLGPGSDAQH

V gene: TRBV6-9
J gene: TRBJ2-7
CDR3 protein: ASSFYRVGAEQY

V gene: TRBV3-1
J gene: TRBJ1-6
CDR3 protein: ASSPQRTPNSPLH

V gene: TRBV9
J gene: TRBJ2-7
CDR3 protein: ASSASGKTYEQY

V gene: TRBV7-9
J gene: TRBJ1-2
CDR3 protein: ASSLPVSGTDYGYT

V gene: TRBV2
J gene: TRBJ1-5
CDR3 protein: ASSGGYEQPQH

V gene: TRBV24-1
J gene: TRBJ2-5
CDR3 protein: ATSDSGEETQY

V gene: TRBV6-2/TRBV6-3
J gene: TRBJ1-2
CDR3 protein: ASSYLTGTGFWYGYT

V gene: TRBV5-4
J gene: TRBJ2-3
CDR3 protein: ASSLPSGRVNTQY

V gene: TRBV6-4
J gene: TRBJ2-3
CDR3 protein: ASRGPSQLTDTQY

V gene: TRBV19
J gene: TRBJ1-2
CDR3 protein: ASGLGVYGYT

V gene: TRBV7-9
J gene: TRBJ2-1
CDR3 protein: ASSFALIVREQF

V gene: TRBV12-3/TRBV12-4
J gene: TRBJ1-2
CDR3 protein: ASTTTVTGRYGYT

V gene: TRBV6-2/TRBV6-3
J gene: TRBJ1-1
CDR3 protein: ASSSPLGDRSHTEAF

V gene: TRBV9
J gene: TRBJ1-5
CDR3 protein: ASSVGGEVNQPQH

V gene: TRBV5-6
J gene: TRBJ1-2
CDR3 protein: ASQLMDRVYGYT

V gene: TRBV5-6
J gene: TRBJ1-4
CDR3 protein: ASSRYLSPETNEKLF

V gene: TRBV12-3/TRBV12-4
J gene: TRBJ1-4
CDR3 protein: ASSSLPGQPGEKLF

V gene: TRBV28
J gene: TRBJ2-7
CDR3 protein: ASSNPGLSYEQY